The 32 T cell receptor beta chains below were found in one sample sequenced in a study of blood T cells in healthy people across ages. Together with a sample-barcoded 5' primer, a J-beta primer mix was included in a second PCR lasting about 7 to 12 cycles. One entry per CDR3 protein results from TCRdb running MiXCR on the 5' RACE reads. Altogether approximately 820,000 distinct CDR3 sequences are present, more than 40% being singletons, with the ten largest covering roughly 19%. The specimen sequenced was blood. The receptors shown here come from a man aged 55 to 70 in good health.

V and J are TRBV20-1 and TRBJ1-2, with 7 bases identical to TRBD1. This CDR3 has 15 residues. Germline CDR1 and CDR2: DFQATT and SNEGSKA (reference sequence). The CDR3 bases are TGCAGAGGCCGACAGGGACAGCCCCTTAGCTATGGCTACACCTTC. This encodes CRGRQGQPLSYGYTF.

There are a few counts of this clonotype. The rearrangement links TRBV14 to TRBJ1-1, with 7 bases that match TRBD1. CDR3 length equals 14 residues. The V segment lost 4 bases and the J segment 0 bases; nucleotides outside the gene matches: 2. CDR1 and CDR2 (germline): SGHDN, FVKESK. CDR3 coding DNA: TGTGCCAGCAGCCGGGGACAGCTGAACACTGAAGCTTTCTTT. The encoded protein is CASSRGQLNTEAFF.

The chain is built from TRBV3-1 and TRBJ2-7, with 10 bases fitting TRBD1. The germline V gene encodes CDR1 LGHDT and CDR2 YNNKEL (reference sequence). Trimming removed 1 base from V and 7 bases from J; junction bases left unmatched: 4. The CDR3 is made up of 14 amino acids. CDR3 in amino acids: CASSQGQGAREQYF. The CDR3 nucleotides are TGTGCCAGCAGCCAAGGACAGGGGGCTAGGGAGCAGTACTTC.

This chain links TRBV20-1 with TRBJ2-3; 11 nucleotides agree with TRBD2. CDR3 length: 14 residues. V shed 8 bases and J 0 bases; nucleotides not matched to a gene: 4. Per the germline V gene, CDR1 is DFQATT and CDR2 is SNEGSKA (reference sequence). The CDR3 bases are TGCAGTACGTTAGCGGGGGGGAGCACAGATACGCAGTATTTT. Amino acid sequence: CSTLAGGSTDTQYF.

V and J are TRBV5-6 and TRBJ2-7; the D gene is possibly TRBD2 (7 bases). The CDR3 has 16 amino acids. Trimming shortened V by 0 bases and J by 2 bases, and 15 bases separated the two germline ends. In germline, CDR1 is SGHDT, CDR2 YYEEEE. The CDR3 DNA reads as TGTGCCAGCAGCTTGGATGGGGGGGCGCCCCCCTACGAGCAGTACTTC. It codes for CASSLDGGAPPYEQYF.

This clonotype was seen more than once but under ten times. The V and J genes are TRBV5-1 and TRBJ1-2; D possibly corresponds to TRBD1 (5 bases). The CDR3 spans 17 residues. Trimming shortened V by 4 bases and J by 1 base, and 20 bases separated the two germline ends. Germline CDR1 SGHRS, CDR2 YFSETQ. The CDR3 here is CASSPTGGAGSNYGYTF. CDR3 in DNA: TGCGCCAGCAGCCCCACGGGTGGGGCAGGAAGTAACTATGGCTACACCTTC.

This clonotype was found a few times. The chain is built from TRBV29-1 and TRBJ1-4; 7 positions match TRBD1. Germline CDR1 and CDR2: SQVTM and ANQGSEA. This CDR3 comprises 14 residues. V was pared by 4 bases and J by 6 bases, with 8 bases of the junction left unmatched. The CDR3 here is CSVVERGHYEKLFF. In nucleotides, the CDR3 is TGCAGCGTTGTTGAGAGGGGGCACTATGAAAAACTGTTTTTT.

The chain combines TRBV5-5 with TRBJ2-3; D could derive from TRBD1 or TRBD2 (5 bases each). The germline V gene has CDR1 SGHKS and CDR2 YYEKEE (reference sequence). Between the trimmed V and J ends, which lost 4 bases and 4 bases, there was a span of 16 bases. This CDR3 spans 15 amino acids. CDR3 residues: CASSLGPSPADTQYF. The CDR3 bases are TGTGCCAGCAGCCTGGGACCCTCTCCCGCAGATACGCAGTATTTT. Filled out from reference TRBV5-5 and TRBJ2-3, the complete variable domain reads DAGVTQSPTHLIKTRGQQVTLRCSPISGHKSVSWYQQVLGQGPQFIFQYYEKEERGRGNFPDRFSARQFPNYSSELNVNALLLGDSALYLCASSLGPSPADTQYFGPGTRLTVL.

This clonotype was observed once. The CDR3 bases are TGTGCCACCAGTGACCGGGGACAGGGGCTGAATGAGCAGTTCTTC. As protein: CATSDRGQGLNEQFF. The chain links TRBV24-1 to TRBJ2-1; TRBD1 matches at 10 bases. V trimming: 4 bases; J trimming: 7 bases; junction bases outside the gene matches: 6. This CDR3 comprises 15 residues. Germline CDR1 is KGHDR and CDR2 is SFDVKD.

The V gene is TRBV7-2, the J gene TRBJ1-2, with 8 bases that match TRBD1. J gave up 6 bases and V 5 bases, and 5 bases lay outside the gene matches. CDR3 length equals 13 residues. Germline V gene sequence: CDR1 SGHTA, CDR2 FQGNSA. For the CDR3, the DNA is TGTGCCAGCAGCCGAGGACAGGGTGATGGCTACACCTTC. Translation gives CASSRGQGDGYTF.

This clonotype occurred many times. The chain joins TRBV4-2 to TRBJ2-1, with TRBD2 matching over 11 bases. After removal of 4 bases from V and 2 bases from J, the junction contained 4 bases not matched to a gene. Germline V lookup: CDR1 LGHNA, CDR2 YNFKEQ. This CDR3 spans 16 amino acids. CDR3 nucleotide sequence: TGTGCCAGCAGCCCAACGACTAGCGGGGCCTACAATGAGCAGTTCTTC. It yields the protein CASSPTTSGAYNEQFF.

The V and J genes are TRBV20-1 and TRBJ2-3; 11 bases fit TRBD2. The CDR3 loop spans 15 amino acids. V lost 7 bases to trimming and J lost 5 bases; unmatched junction nucleotides: 11. Germline values: CDR1 DFQATT, CDR2 SNEGSKA (reference sequence). The CDR3 sequence: CSVDSPGLAGDTQYF. The CDR3, as DNA: TGCAGTGTCGACTCCCCCGGACTAGCGGGAGATACGCAGTATTTT.

The chain joins TRBV6-1 to TRBJ1-1; D call uncertain. The length of the CDR3 is 19 residues. Between the trimmed V and J ends, which lost 10 bases and 0 bases, there was a span of 30 bases. Germline loops: CDR1 MNHNS, CDR2 SASEGT. The CDR3: CATVGILVGLGQMNTEAFF. CDR3 DNA sequence: TGTGCCACCGTCGGGATCCTTGTCGGCTTGGGCCAAATGAACACTGAAGCTTTCTTT.

This clonotype has only a few counts. V gene TRBV29-1 combines with J gene TRBJ1-1; the D is unclear. The CDR3 runs 13 residues. The V gene lost 7 bases and the J gene lost 4 bases, with 16 bases spanning the gap. The germline gives CDR1 SQVTM, CDR2 ANQGSEA. In nucleotides, the CDR3 is TGCAGCGCCCGGGATACCCTCTTCACTGAAGCTTTCTTT. It translates to CSARDTLFTEAFF.

Note on this clonotype: The junction departs from germline at one end; a sequencing error may be responsible. J is TRBJ1-2 and V is TRBV6-6; 8 nucleotides agree with TRBD1. Germline CDR1 is MNHNY and CDR2 is SVGAGI (reference sequence). CDR3 length: 16 amino acids. The DNA for the CDR3 is TGTGCCAGCAGTTACTCGTGGACAGGGATCAACTATAGCTACACCTTC. Amino acids: CASSYSWTGINYSYTF.

The sample holds a few counts of this clonotype. J is TRBJ1-5 and V is TRBV21-1; TRBD1, the table's D call, lacks a check against the DNA. TRBV21-1 is given as a pseudogene. The length of the CDR3 is 16 residues. The CDR3: CASSKCNREANQPQHF. The CDR3 DNA reads as TGTGCCAGCAGCAAATGCAACCGGGAAGCGAATCAGCCCCAGCATTTT.

The chain recombines TRBV29-1 with TRBJ1-6; possible D gene TRBD1, 6 bases. This CDR3 comprises 13 residues. Trimming took off 4 bases at V and 9 bases at J, with 13 bases between the two ends. CDR1 SQVTM and CDR2 ANQGSEA come from the germline V gene. Here the CDR3 DNA reads TGCAGCGTTGCACAGGGTAGCTCTTCACCCCTCCACTTT. The encoded protein is CSVAQGSSSPLHF.

The CDR3 sequence is CASSMTGYTEAFF. The CDR3 region has the DNA TGTGCCAGTAGTATGACCGGTTACACTGAAGCTTTCTTT. This chain uses TRBV19 with TRBJ1-1; D not resolved. The length of the CDR3 is 13 residues. V lost 3 bases and J lost 3, with 8 bases in between. The V gene's germline CDR1 is LNHDA and CDR2 SQIVND (reference sequence).

V usage is TRBV4-1 and J usage is TRBJ1-5; 7 bases are a match to TRBD1. V was pared by 4 bases and J by 5 bases, with 8 bases of the junction left unmatched. Germline CDR1 MGHRA, CDR2 YSYEKL. There are 15 residues in the CDR3. The CDR3 reads CASSPLEGAHQPQHF. CDR3 nucleotides: TGCGCCAGCAGCCCGCTCGAGGGGGCCCATCAGCCCCAGCATTTT.

This clonotype was picked up one time. V is TRBV9 and J is TRBJ2-5; possibly TRBD2 for D (6 bases). Germline V gene data show CDR1 as SGDLS and CDR2 as YYNGEE. The CDR3 totals 16 residues. Deletions cut 0 bases from V and 4 bases from J, with 16 bases between. DNA for the CDR3: TGTGCCAGCAGCGTAGTCCCAGGGTTGGAGGGAGAGACCCAGTACTTC. This codes for CASSVVPGLEGETQYF.

The rearrangement links TRBV5-1 to TRBJ2-3; D unresolved. CDR1 SGHRS and CDR2 YFSETQ come from the germline V gene. V was pared by 4 bases and J by 2 bases, with 17 bases between. This CDR3 has 16 residues. CDR3 protein: CASSDQTGPFTDTQYF. In DNA form, the CDR3 reads TGCGCCAGCAGCGACCAAACCGGACCATTCACAGATACGCAGTATTTT.

The V gene is TRBV12-3 or TRBV12-4, the J gene TRBJ2-3, with 7 nucleotides matching TRBD2. Trimming at V came to 7 bases and at J to 11 bases, leaving 9 bases not matched to a gene. The CDR3 has 12 residues. CDR3 sequence (DNA): TGTGCCAGCACCCCGGGAGGTTACGGGCAGTATTTT. Protein sequence: CASTPGGYGQYF.

V and J are TRBV9 and TRBJ2-7; D might be TRBD1 (6 bases). The CDR3 spans 14 residues. Trimming left V 2 bases short and J 5 bases short, with 14 bases between. The V gene's germline CDR1 is SGDLS and CDR2 YYNGEE. The DNA of the CDR3 is TGTGCCAGCAGCGTCACAGGGTTGACGAACGAGCAGTACTTC. Its protein product is CASSVTGLTNEQYF.

This clonotype was seen only a few times. The V gene is TRBV10-3, the J gene TRBJ2-1; 8 bases align to TRBD1. The V and J ends lost 5 bases and 15 bases, in that order; junction bases with no gene match: 6. Per germline, CDR1 ENHRY and CDR2 SYGVKD. This CDR3 spans 11 amino acids. The DNA of the CDR3 is TGTGCCATCAGTACGACAGGGGAAGCGTTCTTC. Translating gives CAISTTGEAFF.

The chain has TRBV12-5 and TRBJ2-7; unclear D gene. Between the trimmed V and J ends, which lost 5 bases and 6 bases, there was a span of 8 bases. From germline, CDR1 is LGHNT and CDR2 FRNRAP. This CDR3 has 11 residues. The CDR3 DNA follows: TGTGCTAGTGGTCTTGGACCCGAGCAGTACTTC. Its protein is CASGLGPEQYF.

V is TRBV9 and J is TRBJ1-1; D gene unclear. V shed 2 bases and J shed 2 bases, with 10 bases lying between them. Germline loops: CDR1 SGDLS, CDR2 YYNGEE. The CDR3 is 14 amino acids. DNA for the CDR3: TGTGCCAGCAGCGTTCTCGGGGTCAACACTGAAGCTTTCTTT. Its protein product is CASSVLGVNTEAFF.

The CDR3 DNA reads as TGTGCCACCGGGGACAGGGTGAACCTTTATAGCAATCAGCCCCAGCATTTT. Protein sequence: CATGDRVNLYSNQPQHF. The chain is built from TRBV10-3 and TRBJ1-5, with TRBD1 matching over 9 bases. The germline V gene has CDR1 ENHRY and CDR2 SYGVKD. Trimming cost V 10 bases and J 0 bases; bases outside gene matches: 13. This CDR3 has 17 residues.

This chain links TRBV14 with TRBJ2-1; TRBD1 matches at 9 bases. Germline CDR1 SGHDN, CDR2 FVKESK. With 4 bases clipped from V and 3 bases from J, the junction kept 7 bases outside the gene matches. The CDR3 extends over 16 amino acids. CDR3 protein: CASSPSRDRDYNEQFF. The DNA of the CDR3 is TGTGCCAGCAGCCCTTCCCGGGACAGGGACTACAATGAGCAGTTCTTC.

This clonotype occurred once. An end of the junction does not agree with germline; a read error may underlie this. The chain couples TRBV20-1 to TRBJ1-1; the D gene is possibly TRBD1 (6 bases). Germline V gives CDR1 DFQATT, CDR2 SNEGSKA (reference sequence). The CDR3 is 15 residues long. CDR3: CSAFTAGQSYTEPFF. The CDR3 DNA sequence: TGCAGCGCTTTTACCGCCGGACAGTCGTACACTGAACCTTTCTTT.

The chain joins TRBV29-1 to TRBJ2-1, with 10 bases fitting TRBD1. The J call may be faulty, since TRBJ2-7 better matches the DNA end. The germline gives CDR1 SQVTM, CDR2 ANQGSEA. The CDR3 contains 12 residues. The CDR3 spells CSVRQGADEQYF. The CDR3 DNA sequence: TGCAGCGTGAGACAGGGGGCGGACGAGCAGTACTTC.

The chain has TRBV7-9 and TRBJ2-7; 7 bases line up with TRBD1. Germline loops: CDR1 SEHNR, CDR2 FQNEAQ (reference sequence). After removal of 5 bases from V and 7 bases from J, the junction contained 14 bases not matched to a gene. This CDR3 contains 15 residues. The CDR3 DNA sequence: TGTGCCAGCAGCCCCGGGGACAGACAAAGAGAGGAGCAGTACTTC. It is translated as CASSPGDRQREEQYF.

This clonotype was counted a few times. V gene TRBV6-5 combines with J gene TRBJ2-4; D is unclear. V lost 4 bases and J lost 1, with 14 bases in between. The CDR3 loop spans 16 amino acids. Germline CDR1 reads MNHEY; CDR2 reads SVGAGI. CDR3 loop: CASSLGFSLAKNIQYF. For the CDR3, the DNA is TGTGCCAGCAGTTTGGGTTTCAGCCTTGCCAAAAACATTCAGTACTTC.